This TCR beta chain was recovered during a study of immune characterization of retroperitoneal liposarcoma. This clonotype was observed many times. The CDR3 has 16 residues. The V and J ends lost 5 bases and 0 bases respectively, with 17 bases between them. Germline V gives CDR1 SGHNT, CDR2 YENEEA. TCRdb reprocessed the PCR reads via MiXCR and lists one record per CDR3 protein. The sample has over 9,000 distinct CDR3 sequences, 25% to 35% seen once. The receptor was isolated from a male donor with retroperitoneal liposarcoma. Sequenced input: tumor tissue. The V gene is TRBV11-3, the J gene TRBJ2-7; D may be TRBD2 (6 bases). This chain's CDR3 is CASSPGGAQSSYEQYF. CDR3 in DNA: TGTGCCAGCAGCCCAGGCGGGGCTCAGAGCTCCTACGAGCAGTACTTC.